This is a list of T cell receptor beta chains from one sample in a study of molecular identifiers for immune sequencing clone quantification. A single record per CDR3 protein comes from TCRdb applying MiXCR to the PCR reads. Of 460,000 or so distinct CDR3 sequences listed, around 25% are singletons. Material: naive CD8+ T cells from blood, with Jurkat cell RNA spiked in. Receptors were obtained from a human donor in good health. Some libraries in this study had Jurkat cell RNA spiked in. The CDR3 runs from the conserved cysteine through the conserved F or W. D genes are given only for firm matches. The size field is filled for only some rows; it gives once, few, many or a size class.

J gene | clone size | CDR3 length | D gene | V gene | CDR3 protein | CDR3 DNA
TRBJ2-2 | few | 14 | . | TRBV7-9 | CASNPMDVTGELFF | TGTGCCAGCAACCCAATGGACGTCACCGGGGAGCTGTTTTTT
TRBJ2-1 | . | 12 | . | TRBV12-3/TRBV12-4 | CASRGGRNEQFF | TGTGCCAGCAGGGGGGGTCGGAATGAGCAGTTCTTC
TRBJ1-4 | many | 15 | TRBD1 | TRBV5-5 | CASGHGDRGYEKLFF | TGTGCCAGCGGCCACGGGGACAGGGGATATGAAAAACTGTTTTTT
TRBJ2-2 | many | 15 | . | TRBV28 | CASSFRPSSTGELFF | TGTGCCAGCAGTTTTAGGCCGTCTTCCACCGGGGAGCTGTTTTTT
TRBJ2-1 | . | 13 | . | TRBV4-1 | CASSQEYRVGQFF | TGCGCCAGCAGCCAAGAATACAGGGTAGGCCAGTTCTTC
TRBJ2-7 | . | 15 | TRBD1 | TRBV7-9 | CASSLGPGGGYEQYF | TGTGCCAGCAGCTTAGGGCCAGGGGGCGGATACGAGCAGTACTTC
TRBJ2-5 | . | 15 | TRBD2 | TRBV7-2 | CASSSEPAGGETPYF | TGTGCCAGCAGCTCCGAACCAGCGGGGGGTGAGACCCCGTACTTC
TRBJ2-3 | many | 17 | . | TRBV4-3 | CASSPNRVTTSTDTQYF | TGCGCCAGCAGCCCCAACAGGGTTACCACTAGCACAGATACGCAGTATTTT
TRBJ2-2 | . | 16 | . | TRBV30 | CAWSVSLGVRSEELFF | TGTGCCTGGAGCGTGTCTCTGGGGGTCAGGAGCGAGGAGCTGTTTTTT
TRBJ2-7 | . | 13 | . | TRBV29-1 | CSVAAGVSCEQYF | TGCAGCGTTGCTGCCGGAGTCTCCTGCGAGCAATACTTC
TRBJ2-1 | . | 15 | TRBD2 | TRBV12-3/TRBV12-4 | CASSIAGGPENEQFF | TGTGCCAGCAGCATAGCGGGAGGGCCGGAGAATGAGCAGTTCTTC
TRBJ2-1 | few | 12 | . | TRBV6-1 | CASSKGLTEQFF | TGTGCCAGCAGTAAAGGGCTGACTGAGCAGTTCTTC
TRBJ1-1 | few | 15 | TRBD1 | TRBV28 | CASSLYQGAKGEAFF | TGTGCCAGCAGTTTATATCAGGGGGCGAAGGGTGAAGCTTTCTTT
TRBJ2-7 | few | 14 | . | TRBV24-1 | CATSDLFQPYEQYF | TGTGCCACCAGTGATTTGTTCCAACCCTACGAGCAGTACTTC
TRBJ2-7 | many | 14 | TRBD1 | TRBV5-1 | CASSSTGGSNEQYF | TGCGCCAGCAGCTCGACAGGGGGCTCCAACGAGCAGTACTTC
TRBJ1-2 | many | 13 | . | TRBV29-1 | CSVEHFSGYGYTF | TGCAGCGTTGAACACTTCTCAGGCTATGGCTACACCTTC
TRBJ2-5 | . | 13 | TRBD2 | TRBV6-5 | CASQGLAGETQYF | TGTGCCAGCCAGGGACTAGCGGGTGAGACCCAGTACTTC
TRBJ1-1 | many | 12 | . | TRBV7-9 | CASSFSNTEAFF | TGTGCCAGCAGCTTTTCGAACACTGAAGCTTTCTTT
TRBJ2-3 | many | 15 | TRBD2 | TRBV11-2 | CASSLLAGAVDTQYF | TGTGCCAGCAGCTTACTAGCGGGGGCGGTAGATACGCAGTATTTT
TRBJ2-5 | . | 14 | . | TRBV19 | CASTPDSNQETQYF | TGTGCCAGTACCCCGGACAGTAACCAAGAGACCCAGTACTTC
TRBJ2-7 | . | 14 | . | TRBV10-3 | CAISEAGNSYEQYF | TGTGCCATCAGTGAAGCAGGGAACTCCTACGAGCAGTACTTC
TRBJ2-2 | . | 14 | TRBD1 | TRBV7-9 | CASMRQGRPGELFF | TGTGCCAGCATGCGACAGGGTCGGCCCGGGGAGCTGTTTTTT
TRBJ2-3 | many | 11 | . | TRBV29-1 | CSVDDTDTQYF | TGCAGCGTTGACGATACAGATACGCAGTATTTT
TRBJ2-1 | few | 15 | . | TRBV12-3/TRBV12-4 | CASSSRRLPYNEQFF | TGTGCCAGCAGCAGCAGGAGACTTCCCTACAATGAGCAGTTCTTC
TRBJ2-5 | few | 16 | . | TRBV6-2/TRBV6-3 | CASSYSIVAGFETQYF | TGTGCCAGCAGTTACTCGATTGTAGCAGGGTTCGAGACCCAGTACTTC
TRBJ1-1 | many | 13 | . | TRBV29-1 | CSVEDGETTEAFF | TGCAGCGTTGAAGACGGGGAAACCACTGAAGCTTTCTTT
TRBJ1-1 | . | 12 | . | TRBV20-1 | CSGTNRYTEAFF | TGCAGTGGGACGAACCGATACACTGAAGCTTTCTTT
TRBJ2-1 | . | 12 | . | TRBV25-1 | CASTRTGQLKFF | TGTGCCAGCACCCGAACGGGGCAGCTCAAGTTCTTC
TRBJ1-1 | . | 15 | TRBD1 | TRBV7-9 | CASSLGQGADTEAFF | TGTGCCAGCAGCTTGGGACAGGGGGCGGACACTGAAGCTTTCTTT
TRBJ2-5 | . | 16 | TRBD1 | TRBV6-2/TRBV6-3 | CTSSITVQGAHETQYF | TGTACCAGCAGTATAACCGTCCAGGGGGCCCACGAGACCCAGTACTTC
TRBJ2-1 | few | 15 | TRBD2 | TRBV20-1 | CSAPLGEGYYNEQFF | TGCAGTGCCCCCTTAGGGGAGGGCTACTACAATGAGCAGTTCTTC
TRBJ2-1 | . | 17 | . | TRBV4-3 | CASSQEGRGAAYNEQFF | TGCGCCAGCAGCCAAGAAGGTCGGGGCGCCGCTTACAATGAGCAGTTCTTC
TRBJ2-2 | . | 16 | . | TRBV5-4 | CASSSPGGWNTGELFF | TGTGCCAGCAGCTCTCCTGGGGGGTGGAACACCGGGGAGCTGTTTTTT
TRBJ2-7 | many | 14 | TRBD2 | TRBV29-1 | CSVVGLAGAYEQYF | TGCAGCGTTGTGGGACTAGCGGGGGCCTACGAGCAGTACTTC
TRBJ1-1 | . | 13 | . | TRBV7-2 | CASSLDMGPEAFF | TGTGCCAGCAGCTTAGACATGGGGCCTGAAGCTTTCTTT
TRBJ2-1 | few | 18 | TRBD2 | TRBV6-2/TRBV6-3 | CASSYSASGGAFRNEQFF | TGTGCCAGCAGTTACTCGGCTAGCGGGGGGGCCTTCCGAAATGAGCAGTTCTTC
TRBJ2-5 | . | 13 | . | TRBV12-3/TRBV12-4 | CASSSHKLETQYF | TGTGCCAGCAGTTCTCATAAATTGGAGACCCAGTACTTC
TRBJ2-4 | many | 14 | . | TRBV29-1 | CSVEGWGADNIQYF | TGCAGCGTTGAAGGTTGGGGGGCAGATAACATTCAGTACTTC
TRBJ2-7 | . | 16 | . | TRBV4-3 | CASSQDRLGFFYEQYF | TGCGCCAGCAGCCAAGACCGGCTGGGCTTCTTCTACGAGCAGTACTTC
TRBJ2-7 | . | 17 | . | TRBV6-6 | CASSLRPGRDTIYEQYF | TGTGCCAGCAGTTTGAGACCCGGTCGGGACACAATCTACGAGCAGTACTTC
TRBJ2-7 | few | 16 | . | TRBV2 | CASSSPQGSRTYEQYF | TGTGCCAGCAGTTCGCCACAGGGCAGTAGGACCTACGAGCAGTACTTC
TRBJ1-6 | many | 15 | . | TRBV7-8 | CASSLVPGRNSPLHF | TGTGCCAGCAGCTTAGTCCCAGGGCGGAATTCACCCCTCCACTTT
TRBJ1-5 | few | 14 | . | TRBV4-3 | CASSQDVVGQPQHF | TGCGCCAGCAGCCAAGATGTGGTGGGGCAGCCCCAGCATTTT
TRBJ2-2 | few | 16 | . | TRBV28 | CASSLLRPANTGELFF | TGTGCCAGCAGTTTACTCCGGCCTGCGAACACCGGGGAGCTGTTTTTT
TRBJ2-5 | many | 13 | . | TRBV7-9 | CASRRDNQETQYF | TGTGCCAGCAGGAGAGACAACCAAGAGACCCAGTACTTC
TRBJ2-7 | few | 14 | . | TRBV6-2/TRBV6-3 | CASTPREQKGEQYF | TGTGCCAGCACCCCCAGGGAACAGAAAGGCGAGCAGTACTTC
TRBJ1-1 | . | 12 | . | TRBV6-2/TRBV6-3 | CASSYVRGEAFF | TGTGCCAGCAGTTACGTTAGGGGTGAAGCTTTCTTT
TRBJ2-1 | . | 17 | TRBD1 | TRBV5-6 | CASSSPPGQGARSEQLF | TGTGCCAGCAGCTCACCGCCGGGACAGGGGGCGCGGAGTGAGCAGCTCTTC
TRBJ2-7 | . | 13 | . | TRBV20-1 | CSARVESAYEQYF | TGCAGTGCTAGAGTCGAGTCCGCCTACGAGCAGTACTTC
TRBJ2-7 | . | 14 | . | TRBV7-2 | CASSPDTYPYEQYF | TGTGCCAGCAGCCCCGACACTTACCCCTACGAGCAGTACTTC
TRBJ1-1 | many | 15 | . | TRBV19 | CASSIHNSGDTEAFF | TGTGCCAGTAGTATACATAACAGTGGAGACACTGAAGCTTTCTTT
TRBJ2-6 | . | 16 | . | TRBV7-2 | CASSVWSHSGANVLTF | TGTGCCAGCAGCGTATGGTCGCACTCTGGGGCCAACGTCCTGACTTTC
TRBJ2-3 | . | 16 | . | TRBV9 | CASSVGWGPGTDTQYF | TGTGCCAGCAGCGTAGGTTGGGGGCCTGGCACAGATACGCAGTATTTT
TRBJ2-7 | many | 12 | TRBD2 | TRBV4-2 | CASRGEGYEQYF | TGTGCCAGCAGGGGGGAGGGTTACGAGCAGTACTTC
TRBJ1-5 | few | 17 | . | TRBV19 | CASSIVGGQYSNQPQHF | TGTGCCAGTAGTATAGTTGGCGGACAGTATAGCAATCAGCCCCAGCATTTT